This T cell receptor (beta chain) was captured in a study of T cell repertoires in cytomegalovirus infection. Across the whole study: Public TCR beta signatures marked donors with CMV infection and the matching HLA. Regarding the study as a whole: Adding up the frequency of public TCR beta families identified people who carried CMV plus the relevant HLA.

This clonotype came up many times. Its antigen is not known. TCRdb re-analysed the reads in MiXCR, keeping a single row per CDR3 protein. The data contain more than 250,000 distinct CDR3 sequences, approximately 15% of them singletons. This CDR3 spans 14 amino acids. The J segment lost 4 bases and the V segment lost 2 bases, leaving 4 bases of the junction unmatched. Germline lookup yields CDR1 SGHAT and CDR2 FQDESV (reference sequence). This sequence was found in a human donor in good health (CMV status not recorded). Some clones in this sample may be carry-over from other donors' samples. Sample: PBMCs. The chain combines TRBV11-1 with TRBJ1-1, with 7 bases that match TRBD1. CDR3 in amino acids: CASSLQPGGTEAFF. In DNA form, the CDR3 reads TGTGCCAGCAGCTTACAACCAGGGGGCACTGAAGCTTTCTTT.